This T cell receptor beta chain was sequenced in a study of blood T cell repertoires in COVID-19. For the study at large: The analysed material was cDNA or gDNA that came from T cells, B-cell-depleted T cells, or PBMCs.

In its sample, this clone was seen once. Trimming cost V 6 bases and J 5 bases; bases outside gene matches: 4. Looked up from germline, CDR1 is MDHEN and CDR2 is SYDVKM. The CDR3 extends over 13 amino acids. Authors' processing steps: Estimation of nucleated cell counts relied on the amplification of reference gene primers. Sequencing was performed with immunoSEQ multiplex PCR; in TCRdb, only in-frame clones are kept and a portion is missing. V, J and clone size are taken as reported in that table, and D and trimming were inferred from the DNA itself. This sample has around 230,000 clones, with about 91% found just once.

The rearrangement uses TRBV28 and TRBJ2-3; 8 bases line up with TRBD2. This sequence originates from a man aged 18 to 30 with acute COVID-19. What was sequenced was PBMCs or T cells enriched from blood (not recorded which). CDR3 DNA: TGTGCCAGCAGAACGGGAGGGCAAGATACGCAGTATTTT. Translating gives CASRTGGQDTQYF.